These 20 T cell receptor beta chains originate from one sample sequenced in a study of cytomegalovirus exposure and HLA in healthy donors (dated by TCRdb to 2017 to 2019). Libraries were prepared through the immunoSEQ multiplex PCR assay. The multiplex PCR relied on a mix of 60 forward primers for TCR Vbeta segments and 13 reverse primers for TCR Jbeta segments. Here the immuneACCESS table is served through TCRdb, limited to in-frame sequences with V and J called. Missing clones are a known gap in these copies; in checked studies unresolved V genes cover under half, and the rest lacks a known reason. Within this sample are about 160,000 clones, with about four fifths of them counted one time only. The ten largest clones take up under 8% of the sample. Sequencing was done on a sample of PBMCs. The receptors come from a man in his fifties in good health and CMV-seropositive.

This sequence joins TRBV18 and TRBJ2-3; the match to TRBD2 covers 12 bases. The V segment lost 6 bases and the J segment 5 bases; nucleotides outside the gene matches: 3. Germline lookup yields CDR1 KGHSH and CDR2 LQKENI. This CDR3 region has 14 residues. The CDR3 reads CASSPGLAGDTQYF. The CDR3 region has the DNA TGTGCCAGCTCCCCGGGACTAGCGGGAGATACGCAGTATTTT.

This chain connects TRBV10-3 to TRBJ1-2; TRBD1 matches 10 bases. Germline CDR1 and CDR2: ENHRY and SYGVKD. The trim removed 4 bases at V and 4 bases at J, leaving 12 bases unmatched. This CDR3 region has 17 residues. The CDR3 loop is CAISGGQGTFEGYGYTF. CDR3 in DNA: TGTGCCATCAGTGGGGGACAGGGGACCTTCGAAGGCTATGGCTACACCTTC.

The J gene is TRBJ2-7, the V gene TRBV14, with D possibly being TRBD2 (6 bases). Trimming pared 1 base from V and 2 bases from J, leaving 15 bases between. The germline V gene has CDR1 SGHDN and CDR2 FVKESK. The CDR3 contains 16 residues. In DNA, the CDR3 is TGTGCCAGCAGCCAAGGTATTAGCGGACTCCCCTACGAGCAGTACTTC. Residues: CASSQGISGLPYEQYF. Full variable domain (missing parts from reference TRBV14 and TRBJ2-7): EAGVTQFPSHSVIEKGQTVTLRCDPISGHDNLYWYRRVMGKEIKFLLHFVKESKQDESGMPNNRFLAERTGGTYSTLKVQPAELEDSGVYFCASSQGISGLPYEQYFGPGTRLTVT.

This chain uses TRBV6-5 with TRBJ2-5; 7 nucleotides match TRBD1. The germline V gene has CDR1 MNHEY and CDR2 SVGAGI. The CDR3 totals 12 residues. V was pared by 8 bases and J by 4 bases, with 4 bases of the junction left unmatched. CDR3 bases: TGTGCCAGCCGACAGGGTGGAGAGACCCAGTACTTC. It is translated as CASRQGGETQYF.

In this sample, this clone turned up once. Here the CDR3 reads CASSLERTGVEQYF. CDR3 DNA: TGTGCCAGCAGCTTAGAACGGACGGGAGTCGAGCAGTACTTC. V and J are TRBV11-2 and TRBJ2-7, with a tentative D call TRBD2 (6 bases). The CDR3 extends over 14 amino acids. The germline V gene encodes CDR1 SGHAT and CDR2 FQNNGV. Trimming removed 0 bases from V and 6 bases from J, with 12 bases in between.

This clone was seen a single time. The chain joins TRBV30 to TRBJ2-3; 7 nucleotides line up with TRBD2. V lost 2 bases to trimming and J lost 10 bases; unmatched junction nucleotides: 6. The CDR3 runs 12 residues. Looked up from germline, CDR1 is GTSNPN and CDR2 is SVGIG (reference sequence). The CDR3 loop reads CAWSRIAGSQYF. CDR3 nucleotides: TGTGCCTGGAGTCGTATAGCGGGTTCGCAGTATTTT.

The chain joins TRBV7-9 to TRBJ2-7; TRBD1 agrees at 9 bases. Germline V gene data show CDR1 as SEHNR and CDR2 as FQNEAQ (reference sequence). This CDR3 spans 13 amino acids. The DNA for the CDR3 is TGTTCCGTTCGGACAGGGGACTCCTACGAGCAGTACTTC. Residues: CSVRTGDSYEQYF.

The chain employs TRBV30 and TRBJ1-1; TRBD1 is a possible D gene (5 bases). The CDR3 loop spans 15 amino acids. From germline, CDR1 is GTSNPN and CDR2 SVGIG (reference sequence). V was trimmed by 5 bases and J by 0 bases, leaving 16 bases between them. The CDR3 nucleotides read TGTGCCTGGTCACCCTGGGGGGGAATGAACACTGAAGCTTTCTTT. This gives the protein CAWSPWGGMNTEAFF.

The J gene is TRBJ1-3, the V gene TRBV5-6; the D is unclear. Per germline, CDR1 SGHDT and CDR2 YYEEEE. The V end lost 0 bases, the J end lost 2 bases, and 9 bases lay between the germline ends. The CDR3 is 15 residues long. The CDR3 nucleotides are TGTGCCAGCAGCTTGGTGGAGGGCGCTGGAAACACCATATATTTT. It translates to CASSLVEGAGNTIYF.

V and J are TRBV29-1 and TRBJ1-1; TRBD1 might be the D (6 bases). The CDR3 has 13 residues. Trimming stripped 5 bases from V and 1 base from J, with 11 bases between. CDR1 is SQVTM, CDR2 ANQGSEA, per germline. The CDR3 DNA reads TGCAGCGTTACAGGGTATCAGAACACTGAAGCTTTCTTT. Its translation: CSVTGYQNTEAFF.

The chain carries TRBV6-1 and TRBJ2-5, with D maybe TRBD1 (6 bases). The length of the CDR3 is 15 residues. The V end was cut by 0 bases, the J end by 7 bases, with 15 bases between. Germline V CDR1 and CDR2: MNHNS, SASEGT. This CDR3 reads CASSEAGRGMGTQYF. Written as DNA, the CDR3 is TGTGCCAGCAGTGAAGCCGGCAGGGGTATGGGGACCCAGTACTTC.

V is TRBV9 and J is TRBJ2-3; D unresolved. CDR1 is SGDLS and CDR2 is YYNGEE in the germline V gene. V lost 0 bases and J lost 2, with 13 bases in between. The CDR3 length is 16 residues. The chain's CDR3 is CASSVVERPTTDTQYF. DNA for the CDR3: TGTGCCAGCAGCGTAGTTGAGCGCCCAACCACAGATACGCAGTATTTT.

CDR3 bases: TGCGCCAGCAGTACAGCTATCTACAATGAGCAGTTCTTC. Its translation is CASSTAIYNEQFF. The gene calls are TRBV4-1 and TRBJ2-1; D not certain. The CDR3 is 13 residues long. V lost 6 bases and J lost 3, with 9 bases in between. Germline V gene sequence: CDR1 MGHRA, CDR2 YSYEKL.

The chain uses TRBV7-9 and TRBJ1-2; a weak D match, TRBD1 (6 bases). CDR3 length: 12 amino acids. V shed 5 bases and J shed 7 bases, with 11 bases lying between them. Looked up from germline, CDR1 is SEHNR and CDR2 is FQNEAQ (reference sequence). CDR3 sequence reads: CASSLQGAGYTF. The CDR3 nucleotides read TGTGCCAGCAGCCTACAGGGAGCTGGCTACACCTTC.

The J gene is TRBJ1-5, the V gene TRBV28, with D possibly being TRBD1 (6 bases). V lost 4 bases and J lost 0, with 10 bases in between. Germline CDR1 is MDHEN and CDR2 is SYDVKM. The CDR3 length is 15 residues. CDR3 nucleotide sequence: TGTGCCAGCAGTTGGACAGAATATAGCAATCAGCCCCAGCATTTT. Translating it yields CASSWTEYSNQPQHF.

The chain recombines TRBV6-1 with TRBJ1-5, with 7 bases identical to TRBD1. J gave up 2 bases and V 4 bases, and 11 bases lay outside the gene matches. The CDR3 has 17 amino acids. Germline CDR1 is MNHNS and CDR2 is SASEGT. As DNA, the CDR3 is TGTGCCAGCAGTGCCCACGACAGGGCACTTGGCAATCAGCCCCAGCATTTT. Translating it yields CASSAHDRALGNQPQHF.

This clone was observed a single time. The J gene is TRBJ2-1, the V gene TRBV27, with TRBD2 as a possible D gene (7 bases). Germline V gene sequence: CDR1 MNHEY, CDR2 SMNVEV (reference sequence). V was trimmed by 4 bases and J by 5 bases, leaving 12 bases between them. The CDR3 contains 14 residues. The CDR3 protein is CASSWGGPNNEQFF. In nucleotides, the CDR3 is TGTGCCAGCAGTTGGGGGGGGCCGAACAATGAGCAGTTCTTC.

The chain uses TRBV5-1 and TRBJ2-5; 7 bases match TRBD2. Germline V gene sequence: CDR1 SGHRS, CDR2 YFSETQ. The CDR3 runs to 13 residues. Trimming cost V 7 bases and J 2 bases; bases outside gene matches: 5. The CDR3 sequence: CASGGDGQETQYF. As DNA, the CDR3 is TGCGCCAGCGGGGGGGACGGACAAGAGACCCAGTACTTC.

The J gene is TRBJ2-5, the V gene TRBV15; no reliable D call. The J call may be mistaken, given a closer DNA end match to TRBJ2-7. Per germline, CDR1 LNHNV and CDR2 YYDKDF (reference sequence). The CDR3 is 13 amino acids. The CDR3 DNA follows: TGTGCCACCAGCAGAGATAAATCCTACGAGCAGTACTTC. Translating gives CATSRDKSYEQYF.

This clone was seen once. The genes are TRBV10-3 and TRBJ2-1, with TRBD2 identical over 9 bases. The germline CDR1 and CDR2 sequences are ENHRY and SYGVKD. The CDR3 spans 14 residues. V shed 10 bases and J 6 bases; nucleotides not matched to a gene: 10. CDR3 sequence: CATLVAGGTNEQFF. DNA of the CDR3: TGTGCCACCCTGGTGGCGGGAGGGACCAATGAGCAGTTCTTC.